This TCR beta chain was sequenced for a study of cytomegalovirus exposure and HLA in healthy donors. The table came from immunoSEQ multiplex PCR; TCRdb's copy has only in-frame clones and leaves some out. The table has some 66,000 clones, around 97% seen once. With 5 bases clipped from V and 2 bases from J, the junction kept 2 bases outside the gene matches. CDR3 size: 14 residues. Germline assignment: CDR1 SGHVS and CDR2 FNYEAQ. The sample consisted of PBMCs. This sequence originates from a woman aged 18-29 years in good health and CMV-seropositive. The genes are TRBV7-6 and TRBJ1-4; 7 bases line up with TRBD1. The CDR3 here is CASSPTGTNEKLFF. CDR3 coding DNA: TGTGCCAGCAGCCCGACAGGGACTAATGAAAAACTGTTTTTT.